Below are 8 T cell receptor beta chains sequenced from a single sample in a study of cytomegalovirus exposure and HLA in healthy donors. The study ran its PCR with 60 Vbeta and 13 Jbeta primers. Sequencing was performed with immunoSEQ multiplex PCR; in TCRdb, only in-frame clones are kept and a portion is missing. The data contain around 140,000 clones, 82% of them singletons. The sequencing sample was made of PBMCs. The receptors come from a male donor in good health and CMV-seronegative.

This clone came up once. V and J are TRBV28 and TRBJ2-5; a possible D gene is TRBD1 (6 bases). V was cut by 2 bases and J by 2 bases, with 9 bases left in between. CDR1 is MDHEN and CDR2 is SYDVKM in the germline V gene. The CDR3 length is 14 residues. The CDR3 DNA reads TGTGCCAGCAGTTTACAGGGGATACAAGAGACCCAGTACTTC. This sequence encodes CASSLQGIQETQYF.

CDR3 amino acids: CASSFAQGETQYF. The CDR3 coding sequence is TGTGCCAGCAGCTTCGCTCAGGGGGAGACCCAGTACTTC. This chain connects TRBV5-4 to TRBJ2-5; TRBD1 is a possible D gene (6 bases). Germline CDR1 and CDR2: SGHNT and YYREEE (reference sequence). V was clipped by 2 bases and J by 5 bases, with 10 bases between them. The CDR3 extends over 13 amino acids.

This sequence joins TRBV19 and TRBJ2-1, with a weak D call TRBD2 (5 bases). V lost 3 bases and J 7 bases, leaving 22 bases between the germline ends. This CDR3 contains 17 residues. The germline CDR1 and CDR2 sequences are LNHDA and SQIVND (reference sequence). CDR3 nucleotide sequence: TGTGCCAGTAGTATGGCGGGCCCTAGCTGGGGATCTAATGAGCAGTTCTTC. Amino acids: CASSMAGPSWGSNEQFF.

The genes are TRBV7-6 and TRBJ2-1; maybe TRBD2 (5 bases). The germline V and J ends were trimmed by 5 bases and 2 bases, with 16 bases remaining between them. The CDR3 sequence is 16 residues long. Germline values: CDR1 SGHVS, CDR2 FNYEAQ. The CDR3 spells CASSDTGSAAYNEQFF. DNA of the CDR3: TGTGCCAGCAGCGATACGGGGAGCGCAGCCTACAATGAGCAGTTCTTC.

The V gene is TRBV7-9, the J gene TRBJ2-1, with 9 bases matching TRBD2. The ends lost 1 base at V and 5 bases at J; junction bases unmatched: 9. The CDR3 length is 17 residues. CDR1 is SEHNR, CDR2 FQNEAQ, per germline (reference sequence). CDR3 in DNA: TGTGCCAGCAGCTTAGGAGGGGTAGCGGGGGTAGACAATGAGCAGTTCTTC. Translation gives CASSLGGVAGVDNEQFF.

This chain joins TRBV7-9 and TRBJ1-1; D not resolved. With 4 bases removed from V and 1 base from J, the gap between germline ends came to 7 bases. Germline loops: CDR1 SEHNR, CDR2 FQNEAQ (reference sequence). CDR3 size: 13 residues. This CDR3 is CASSSEGNTEAFF. As DNA, the CDR3 is TGTGCCAGCAGCTCGGAGGGGAACACTGAAGCTTTCTTT.

The gene calls are TRBV5-1 and TRBJ2-7; D remains ambiguous. V was shortened by 2 bases and J by 3 bases, with 9 bases between the two germline ends. The CDR3 runs 13 residues. Germline V lookup: CDR1 SGHRS, CDR2 YFSETQ. The CDR3 DNA reads as TGCGCCAGCAGCTTCCAGCGTCGCTACGAGCAGTACTTC. Residues: CASSFQRRYEQYF.

This sequence joins TRBV6-5 and TRBJ2-7; no clear D gene. CDR3 length equals 16 residues. Trimming shortened V by 0 bases and J by 2 bases, and 14 bases separated the two germline ends. Germline assignment: CDR1 MNHEY and CDR2 SVGAGI. CDR3 coding DNA: TGTGCCAGCAGTTACTCGAGAGGTTTGCCCGCCTACGAGCAGTACTTC. Amino acid sequence: CASSYSRGLPAYEQYF.